This T cell receptor beta chain was profiled in a study of blood T cell repertoires in COVID-19. Study background: Researchers got acute and convalescent COVID-19 samples from the United States, Italy and Spain. T cells, B-cell-depleted T cells, or PBMCs provided the cDNA or gDNA that served as material.

Germline CDR1 ENHRY, CDR2 SYGVKD. The J segment lost 2 bases and the V segment lost 2 bases, leaving 5 bases of the junction unmatched. The CDR3 is 16 residues long. This clone has a handful of counts. Original processing notes: Amplified reference gene primers provided the basis for estimating nucleated cell counts. Sequenced by immunoSEQ multiplex PCR; TCRdb stores in-frame clones only, minus some. The V and J calls and the clone size are those of that table, but D and trimming were determined from the DNA. The table includes some 120,000 clones, 85% to 90% detected once. Sequences were obtained from peripheral blood. This clonotype was sampled from a human donor in a cohort sampled during active COVID-19. The chain carries TRBV10-3 and TRBJ1-5; TRBD1 agrees at 8 bases. The CDR3 spells CAISEDVDRGNQPQHF. In DNA form, the CDR3 reads TGTGCCATCAGTGAGGACGTGGACAGGGGCAATCAGCCCCAGCATTTT.